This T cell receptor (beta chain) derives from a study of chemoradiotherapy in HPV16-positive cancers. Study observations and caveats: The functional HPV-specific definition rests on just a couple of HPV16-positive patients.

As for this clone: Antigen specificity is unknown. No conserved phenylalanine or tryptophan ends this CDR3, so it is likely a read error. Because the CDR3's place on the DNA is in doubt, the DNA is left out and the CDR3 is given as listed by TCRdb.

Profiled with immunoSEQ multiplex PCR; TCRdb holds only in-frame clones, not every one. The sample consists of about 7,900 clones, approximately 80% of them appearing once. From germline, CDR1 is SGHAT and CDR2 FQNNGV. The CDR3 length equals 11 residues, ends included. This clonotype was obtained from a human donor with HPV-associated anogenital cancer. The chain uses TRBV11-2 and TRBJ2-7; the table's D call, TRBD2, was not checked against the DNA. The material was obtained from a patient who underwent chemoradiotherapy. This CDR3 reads CASSLGEMAVC.